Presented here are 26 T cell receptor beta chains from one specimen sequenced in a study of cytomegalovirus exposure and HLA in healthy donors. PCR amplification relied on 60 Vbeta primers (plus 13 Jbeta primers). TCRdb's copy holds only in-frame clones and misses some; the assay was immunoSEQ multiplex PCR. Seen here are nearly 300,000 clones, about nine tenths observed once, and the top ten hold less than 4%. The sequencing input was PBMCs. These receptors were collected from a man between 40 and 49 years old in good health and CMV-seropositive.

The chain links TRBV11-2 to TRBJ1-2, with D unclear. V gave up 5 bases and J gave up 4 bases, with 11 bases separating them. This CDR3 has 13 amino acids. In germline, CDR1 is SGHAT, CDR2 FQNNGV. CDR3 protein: CASSATEVYGYTF. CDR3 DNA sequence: TGTGCCAGCAGCGCTACGGAGGTCTATGGCTACACCTTC.

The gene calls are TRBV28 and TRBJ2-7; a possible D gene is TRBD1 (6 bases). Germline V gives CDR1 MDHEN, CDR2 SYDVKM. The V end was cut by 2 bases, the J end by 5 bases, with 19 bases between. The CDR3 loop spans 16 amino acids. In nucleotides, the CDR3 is TGTGCCAGCAGTTTAGCCTTAACAGGGACCCCTGACGAGCAGTACTTC. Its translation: CASSLALTGTPDEQYF.

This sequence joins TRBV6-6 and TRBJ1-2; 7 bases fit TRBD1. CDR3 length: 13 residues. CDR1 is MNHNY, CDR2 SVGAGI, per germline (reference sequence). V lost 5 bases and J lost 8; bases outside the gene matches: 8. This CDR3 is CASSLDRVGGYTF. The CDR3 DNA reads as TGTGCCAGCAGTCTTGACAGGGTTGGCGGCTACACCTTC.

For the CDR3, the DNA is TGTGCCTGGAGTGTTTCACTCTCCTACGAGCAGTACTTC. This translates into CAWSVSLSYEQYF. The rearrangement links TRBV30 to TRBJ2-7; the D is unclear. Germline CDR1 GTSNPN, CDR2 SVGIG (reference sequence). CDR3 length equals 13 residues. V was pared by 0 bases and J by 0 bases, with 6 bases between.

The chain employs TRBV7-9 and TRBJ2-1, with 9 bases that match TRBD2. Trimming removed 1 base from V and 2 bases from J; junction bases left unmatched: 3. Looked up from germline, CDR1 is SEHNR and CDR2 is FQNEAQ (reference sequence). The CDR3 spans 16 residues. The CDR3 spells CASSLVVAGAYNEQFF. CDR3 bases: TGTGCCAGCAGCTTAGTGGTAGCGGGAGCCTACAATGAGCAGTTCTTC.

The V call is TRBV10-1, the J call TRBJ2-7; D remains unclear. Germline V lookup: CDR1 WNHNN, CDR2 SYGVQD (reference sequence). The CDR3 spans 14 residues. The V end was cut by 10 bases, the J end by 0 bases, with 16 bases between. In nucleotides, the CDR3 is TGCGCCAACCGACACACCGGCCGCTCCTACGAGCAGTACTTC. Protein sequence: CANRHTGRSYEQYF.

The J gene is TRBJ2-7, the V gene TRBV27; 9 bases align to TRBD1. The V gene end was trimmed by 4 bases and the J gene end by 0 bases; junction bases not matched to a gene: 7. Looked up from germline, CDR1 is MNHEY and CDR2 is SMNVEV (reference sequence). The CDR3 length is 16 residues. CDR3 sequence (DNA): TGTGCCAGCAGTTCGCGACAGGGGGTCCTCTCCTACGAGCAGTACTTC. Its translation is CASSSRQGVLSYEQYF.

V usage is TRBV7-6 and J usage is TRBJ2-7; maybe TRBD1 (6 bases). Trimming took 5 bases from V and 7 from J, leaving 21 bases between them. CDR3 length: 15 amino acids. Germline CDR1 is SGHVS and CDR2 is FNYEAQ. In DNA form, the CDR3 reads TGTGCCAGCAGCCCCAGGGGAATGGGGGCCCGGGAGCAGTACTTC. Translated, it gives CASSPRGMGAREQYF. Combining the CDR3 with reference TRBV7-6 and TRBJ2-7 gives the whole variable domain GAGVSQSPRYKVTKRGQDVALRCDPISGHVSLYWYRQALGQGPEFLTYFNYEAQQDKSGLPNDRFSAERPEGSISTLTIQRTEQRDSAMYRCASSPRGMGAREQYFGPGTRLTVT.

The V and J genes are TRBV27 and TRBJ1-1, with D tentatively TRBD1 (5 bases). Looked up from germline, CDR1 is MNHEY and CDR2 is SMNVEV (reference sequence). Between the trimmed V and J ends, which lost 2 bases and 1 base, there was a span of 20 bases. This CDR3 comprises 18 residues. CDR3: CASSLRRQGSQKNTEAFF. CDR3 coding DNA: TGTGCCAGCAGTTTACGGCGGCAGGGATCACAGAAGAACACTGAAGCTTTCTTT.

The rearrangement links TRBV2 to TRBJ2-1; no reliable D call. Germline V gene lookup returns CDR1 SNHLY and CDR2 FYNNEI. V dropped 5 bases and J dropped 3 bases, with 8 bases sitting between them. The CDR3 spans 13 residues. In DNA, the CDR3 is TGTGCCAGCAGTCAAGACGGCTACAATGAGCAGTTCTTC. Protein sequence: CASSQDGYNEQFF.

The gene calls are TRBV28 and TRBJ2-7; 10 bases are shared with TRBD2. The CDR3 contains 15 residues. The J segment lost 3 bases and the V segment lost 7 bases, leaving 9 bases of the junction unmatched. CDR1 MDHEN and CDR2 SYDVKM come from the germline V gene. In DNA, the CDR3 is TGTGCCAGCACCTCCCCTAGCGGGAGTTACTACGAGCAGTACTTC. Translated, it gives CASTSPSGSYYEQYF.

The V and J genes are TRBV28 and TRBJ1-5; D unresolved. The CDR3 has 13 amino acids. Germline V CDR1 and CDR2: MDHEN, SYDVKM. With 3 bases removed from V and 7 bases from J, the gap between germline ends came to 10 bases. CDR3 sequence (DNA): TGTGCCAGCAGTTTGTGGGCACAACAGCCCCAGCATTTT. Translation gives CASSLWAQQPQHF.

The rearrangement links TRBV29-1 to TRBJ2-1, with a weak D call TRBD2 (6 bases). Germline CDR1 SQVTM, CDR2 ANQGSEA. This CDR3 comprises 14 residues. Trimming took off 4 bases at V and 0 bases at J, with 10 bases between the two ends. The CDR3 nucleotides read TGCAGCGTTGCTGCGGGGAGCTCCTACAATGAGCAGTTCTTC. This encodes CSVAAGSSYNEQFF.

Here the CDR3 DNA reads TGTGCCAGCAGTTCCCCAGGGGGAACAGATACGCAGTATTTT. This translates into CASSSPGGTDTQYF. V usage is TRBV6-6 and J usage is TRBJ2-3; 7 positions match TRBD1. Germline loops: CDR1 MNHNY, CDR2 SVGAGI (reference sequence). With V trimmed by 4 bases and J by 3 bases, 4 bases remained unmatched. This CDR3 has 14 amino acids.

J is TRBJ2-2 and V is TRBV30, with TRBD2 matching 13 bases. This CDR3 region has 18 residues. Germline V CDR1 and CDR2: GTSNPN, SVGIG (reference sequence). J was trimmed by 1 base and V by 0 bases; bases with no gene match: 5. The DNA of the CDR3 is TGTGCCTGGAGTGTAGTGCGGACTAGCGGGAGGAACACCGGGGAGCTGTTTTTT. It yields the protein CAWSVVRTSGRNTGELFF.

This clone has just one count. CDR3 residues: CASSPLGLAGGDTQYF. CDR3 DNA sequence: TGTGCCAGCAGCCCCCTGGGACTAGCGGGAGGGGATACGCAGTATTTT. The gene calls are TRBV9 and TRBJ2-3, with TRBD2 matching 16 bases. V was clipped by 4 bases and J by 6 bases; unmatched bases: 5. Germline assignment: CDR1 SGDLS and CDR2 YYNGEE. The CDR3 spans 16 residues.

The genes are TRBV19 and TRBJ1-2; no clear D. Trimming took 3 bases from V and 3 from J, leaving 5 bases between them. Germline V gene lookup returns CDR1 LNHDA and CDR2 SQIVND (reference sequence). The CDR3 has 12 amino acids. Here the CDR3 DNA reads TGTGCCAGTAGTATTCCCGACTATGGCTACACCTTC. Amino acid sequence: CASSIPDYGYTF. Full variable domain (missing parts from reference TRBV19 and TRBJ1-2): DGGITQSPKYLFRKEGQNVTLSCEQNLNHDAMYWYRQDPGQGLRLIYYSQIVNDFQKGDIAEGYSVSREKKESFPLTVTSAQKNPTAFYLCASSIPDYGYTFGSGTRLTVV.

CDR3 nucleotides: TGTGCCAGCACCCCCCGGAGCTCCTACAATGAGCAGTTCTTC. This sequence encodes CASTPRSSYNEQFF. The chain has TRBV6-6 and TRBJ2-1; D remains unclear. Germline V gene data show CDR1 as MNHNY and CDR2 as SVGAGI (reference sequence). The CDR3 extends over 14 amino acids. With 7 bases removed from V and 0 bases from J, the gap between germline ends came to 10 bases.

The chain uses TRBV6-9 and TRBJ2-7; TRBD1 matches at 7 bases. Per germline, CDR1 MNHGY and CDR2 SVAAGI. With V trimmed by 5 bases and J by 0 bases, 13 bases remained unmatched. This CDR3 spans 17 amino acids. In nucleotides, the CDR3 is TGTGCCAGCAGTGGGGAGTTGGGACAGAGAAGCTCCTACGAGCAGTACTTC. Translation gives CASSGELGQRSSYEQYF.

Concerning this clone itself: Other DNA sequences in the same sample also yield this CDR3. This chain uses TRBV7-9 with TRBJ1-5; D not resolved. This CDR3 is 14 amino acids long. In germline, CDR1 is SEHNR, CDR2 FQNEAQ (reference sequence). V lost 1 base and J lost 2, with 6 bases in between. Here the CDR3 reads CASSLGGRNQPQHF. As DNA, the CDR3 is TGTGCCAGCAGCTTAGGAGGCCGCAATCAGCCCCAGCATTTT.

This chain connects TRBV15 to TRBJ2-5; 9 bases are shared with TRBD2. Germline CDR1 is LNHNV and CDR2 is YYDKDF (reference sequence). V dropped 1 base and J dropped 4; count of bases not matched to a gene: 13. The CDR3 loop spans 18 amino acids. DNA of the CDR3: TGTGCCACCAGCAGAGTCGGCCAGGTAGCGGGAGCGGTAGAGACCCAGTACTTC. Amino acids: CATSRVGQVAGAVETQYF.

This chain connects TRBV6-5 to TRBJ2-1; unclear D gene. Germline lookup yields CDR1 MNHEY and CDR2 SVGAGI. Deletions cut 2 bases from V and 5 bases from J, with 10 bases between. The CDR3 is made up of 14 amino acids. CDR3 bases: TGTGCCAGCAGTTACGCCGGCGGTAACAATGAGCAGTTCTTC. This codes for CASSYAGGNNEQFF.

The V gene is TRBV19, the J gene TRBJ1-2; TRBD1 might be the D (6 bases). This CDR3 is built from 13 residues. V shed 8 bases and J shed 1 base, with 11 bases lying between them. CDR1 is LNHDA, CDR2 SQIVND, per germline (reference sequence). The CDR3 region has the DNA TGTGCCAGTCAACCACAGGGTAACTATGGCTACACCTTC. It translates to CASQPQGNYGYTF.

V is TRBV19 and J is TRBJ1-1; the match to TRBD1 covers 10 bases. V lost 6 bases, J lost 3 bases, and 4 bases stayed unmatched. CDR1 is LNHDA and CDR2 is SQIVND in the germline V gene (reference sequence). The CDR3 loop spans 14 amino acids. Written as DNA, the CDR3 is TGTGCCAGTAGCGGACAGGGGGGGCACACTGAAGCTTTCTTT. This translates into CASSGQGGHTEAFF.

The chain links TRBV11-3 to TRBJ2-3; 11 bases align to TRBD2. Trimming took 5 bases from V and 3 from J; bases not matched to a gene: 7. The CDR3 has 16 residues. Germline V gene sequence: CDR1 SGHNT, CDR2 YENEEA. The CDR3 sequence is CASSTRTSGLTDTQYF. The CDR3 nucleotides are TGTGCCAGCAGCACAAGGACTAGCGGGTTAACAGATACGCAGTATTTT.

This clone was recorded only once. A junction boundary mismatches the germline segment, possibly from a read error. CDR3 amino acids: CSSSPQGAGRQPQHF. The CDR3 DNA sequence: TGTTCCAGCAGCCCACAGGGGGCGGGCCGTCAGCCCCAGCATTTT. V is TRBV7-9 and J is TRBJ1-5; 9 bases map to TRBD1. The CDR3 is made up of 15 amino acids. Per germline, CDR1 SEHNR and CDR2 FQNEAQ (reference sequence).